This T cell receptor (beta chain) originates from a study of CD8 T cells in Susac syndrome. Random hexamers served to reverse transcribe roughly 0.5 to 1 ug RNA. TCRdb re-called the immunoSEQ multiplex PCR reads with MiXCR, one entry per CDR3 protein. The sample records about 190,000 distinct CDR3 sequences, more than 85% being singletons. V was clipped by 0 bases and J by 9 bases, with 15 bases between them. CDR1 is LGHNA, CDR2 YNFKEQ, per germline. CDR3 length: 15 residues. V is TRBV4-2 and J is TRBJ2-1, with D possibly being TRBD2 (5 bases). Material for sequencing was CD4+ T cells from PBMCs. The receptor comes from a human donor with Susac syndrome. The CDR3 nucleotides read TGTGCCAGCAGCCAAGATGTCCGGACTGGCCTTGAGCAGTTCTTC. Translating gives CASSQDVRTGLEQFF.